Here is one TCR beta chain with its context. Germline loops: CDR1 MGHDK, CDR2 SYGVNS. Unmatched junction bases numbered 6, after V lost 6 bases and J lost 6 bases. The CDR3 consists of 13 residues. The method was immunoSEQ multiplex PCR; TCRdb's version includes in-frame clones alone and lacks a portion of them. The repertoire holds about 20,000 clones, with about nine tenths as singletons. The sample comes from a study of OX40 agonist ivuxolimab in advanced cancers. If patients had autoimmune disease history or systemic immunosuppression, they were excluded. This TCR was recovered from an adult with an advanced solid tumor such as melanoma, head and neck, liver or kidney cancer. Material: CD4+ or CD8+ T cells sorted from blood, obtained in a trial of the OX40 agonist ivuxolimab. J is TRBJ1-2 and V is TRBV25-1, with 8 nucleotides matching TRBD1. DNA of the CDR3: TGTGCCAGCAGGGGACAGGTGTCACATGGCTACACCTTC. Its protein product is CASRGQVSHGYTF.